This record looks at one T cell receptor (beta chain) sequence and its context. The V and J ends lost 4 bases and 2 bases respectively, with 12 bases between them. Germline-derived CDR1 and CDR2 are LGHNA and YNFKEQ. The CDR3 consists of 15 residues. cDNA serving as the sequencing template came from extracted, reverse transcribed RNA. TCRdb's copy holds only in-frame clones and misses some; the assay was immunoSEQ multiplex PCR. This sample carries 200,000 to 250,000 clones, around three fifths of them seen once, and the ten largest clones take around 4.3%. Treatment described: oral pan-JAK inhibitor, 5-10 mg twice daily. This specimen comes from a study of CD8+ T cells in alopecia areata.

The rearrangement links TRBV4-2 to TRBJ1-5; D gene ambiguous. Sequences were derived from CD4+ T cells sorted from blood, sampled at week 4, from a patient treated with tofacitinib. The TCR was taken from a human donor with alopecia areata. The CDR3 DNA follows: TGTGCCAGCAGCCCCCATGAGCGAGGCAATCAGCCCCAGCATTTT. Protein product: CASSPHERGNQPQHF.